The source of this T cell receptor (beta chain) is a study of yellow fever vaccine responses in identical twins. Study results and caveats: Among the twins, the vaccine T cell response reportedly seemed partly convergent and partly personalized.

TCRdb analysed the RT-PCR reads with MiXCR anew, one entry per CDR3 protein. This table has 30,000 to 40,000 distinct CDR3 sequences, almost 60% appearing once. As for this clonotype: The antigen is unknown.

The CDR3 covers 15 residues. The germline V gene has CDR1 LGHDT and CDR2 YNNKEL (reference sequence). V lost 1 base and J 5 bases, leaving 14 bases between the germline ends. The source was T cells from blood (PBMCs), unsorted or a sorted subset (not recorded which), collected before or after yellow fever vaccination (not recorded which). The rearrangement joins TRBV3-1 to TRBJ2-5; D is ambiguous. This receptor was identified in a woman aged 18-29 years who received the yellow fever vaccine. Here the CDR3 reads CASSQAGRVAETQYF. DNA of the CDR3: TGTGCCAGCAGCCAAGCTGGTAGGGTAGCCGAGACCCAGTACTTC.